This entry describes one TCR beta chain. Antigen: not known. Germline V gene lookup returns CDR1 LNHDA and CDR2 SQIVND (reference sequence). This CDR3 has 12 amino acids. The germline V and J ends were trimmed by 4 bases and 7 bases, with 10 bases remaining between them. The sample comes from a study of CD8 T cells in Susac syndrome. After extraction with the RNeasy kit, about 0.45 to 1 ug of the RNA was reverse transcribed using random hexamers. Across 54 Vbeta and 13 Jbeta, TCR beta CDR3 was amplified with immunoSEQ multiplex PCR. TCRdb redid the calling of the immunoSEQ multiplex PCR reads with MiXCR, one entry per CDR3 protein. The table has hundreds of thousands of distinct CDR3 sequences, 89% seen once. Study outcomes and limitations: Regarding the TCR sequencing and HLA analysis, the study admitted that a relatively small number of individuals were involved.

The sequenced target, TCR beta, came from blood CD8+ and CD4+ T cells. Through negative isolation, CD4+ and CD8+ T cells were obtained, while TEMRA cells were enriched using FACS. The receptor comes from a human donor with multiple sclerosis. The rearrangement links TRBV19 to TRBJ1-1; D remains unclear. The sample consisted of CD8+ T cells from PBMCs. CDR3 bases: TGTGCCAGTAGTACCGGACTAATTGAAGCTTTCTTT. As protein: CASSTGLIEAFF.